This entry is about one T cell receptor beta chain. Its antigen is unidentified. The data were taken from a study of cytomegalovirus exposure and HLA in healthy donors. The CDR3 extends over 14 amino acids. V dropped 5 bases and J dropped 0 bases, with 10 bases sitting between them. From germline, CDR1 is MDHEN and CDR2 SYDVKM. This PCR relied on a set of 60 Vbeta primers and 13 Jbeta primers. The method was immunoSEQ multiplex PCR; TCRdb's version includes in-frame clones alone and lacks a portion of them. The data hold some 180,000 clones, with about 77% observed a single time. Broader study findings: Researchers had no immune exposure information except CMV serostatus available.

The chain employs TRBV28 and TRBJ1-1, with D tentatively TRBD1 (6 bases). The sequenced sample consisted of PBMCs. The TCR was taken from a female donor in good health and CMV-seronegative. The CDR3 sequence is CASSPTGMNTEAFF. The DNA for the CDR3 is TGTGCCAGCAGTCCGACAGGAATGAACACTGAAGCTTTCTTT. The full variable domain, rest sourced from reference TRBV28 and TRBJ1-1, is DVKVTQSSRYLVKRTGEKVFLECVQDMDHENMFWYRQDPGLGLRLIYFSYDVKMKEKGDIPEGYSVSREKKERFSLILESASTNQTSMYLCASSPTGMNTEAFFGQGTRLTVV.